These 11 T cell receptor beta chains came from one sample sequenced in a study of T cell responses to AZD1222 COVID-19 vaccine. Assay used: immunoSEQ multiplex PCR; TCRdb lists only in-frame clones, some missing. The top ten clones hold approximately 19% of a sample with approximately 76,000 clones, roughly 88% of them seen once. The sequences come from peripheral blood, collected on day 0 of AZD1222 vaccination. The receptors derive from an adult in good health.

The gene calls are TRBV6-2 or TRBV6-3 and TRBJ2-1; D is ambiguous. With 2 bases removed from V and 6 bases from J, the gap between germline ends came to 5 bases. Germline CDR1 MNHEY, CDR2 SVGEGT. The CDR3 is made up of 12 amino acids. The CDR3 region has the DNA TGTGCCAGCAGTTACGAAGGCAATGAGCAGTTCTTC. It encodes CASSYEGNEQFF.

The V call is TRBV25-1, the J call TRBJ2-5; perhaps TRBD1 as D (5 bases). Per germline, CDR1 MGHDK and CDR2 SYGVNS. V lost 2 bases and J 1 base, leaving 14 bases between the germline ends. The CDR3 totals 16 residues. The CDR3 here is CASSEIRADSQETQYF. Here the CDR3 DNA reads TGTGCCAGCAGTGAAATCAGGGCAGACAGCCAAGAGACCCAGTACTTC.

This chain uses TRBV11-3 with TRBJ2-1; tentatively, D is TRBD1 (6 bases). Germline lookup yields CDR1 SGHNT and CDR2 YENEEA. V lost 0 bases, J lost 8 bases, and 17 bases lay in between. This CDR3 is 16 amino acids long. In DNA form, the CDR3 reads TGTGCCAGCAGCTTAGATCGGGGACAATTCCCCGATGAGCAGTTCTTC. Protein product: CASSLDRGQFPDEQFF.

With respect to this clone: Other DNA sequences in the same sample also yield this CDR3. The chain carries TRBV4-1 and TRBJ2-7; 8 bases are shared with TRBD1. The junction had 1 base not matched to a gene; V was cut back by 1 base and J by 2 bases. Germline V gives CDR1 MGHRA, CDR2 YSYEKL. The CDR3 runs 14 residues. The CDR3 DNA reads as TGCGCCAGCAGCCAAGGGACAGGGCCCTACGAGCAGTACTTC. It translates to CASSQGTGPYEQYF.

J is TRBJ1-3 and V is TRBV2, with no clear D. CDR1 SNHLY and CDR2 FYNNEI come from the germline V gene. The CDR3 consists of 13 residues. V was shortened by 4 bases and J by 4 bases, with 8 bases between the two germline ends. DNA for the CDR3: TGTGCCAGCAGTGGAGGGCAAGGAAACACCATATATTTT. Protein product: CASSGGQGNTIYF.

V and J are TRBV25-1 and TRBJ2-1; no definite D call. V lost 4 bases, J lost 4 bases, and 8 bases lay in between. The CDR3 consists of 13 residues. Germline CDR1 is MGHDK and CDR2 is SYGVNS. CDR3 coding DNA: TGTGCCAGCAGTGCCGGAACTTACAATGAGCAGTTCTTC. It codes for CASSAGTYNEQFF.

The V and J genes are TRBV3-1 (or the pseudogene TRBV3-2) and TRBJ2-7, with a tentative D call TRBD2 (6 bases). The CDR3 is made up of 14 amino acids. V gave up 0 bases and J gave up 1 base, with 7 bases separating them. Germline CDR1 is LGHDT and CDR2 is YNNKEL (reference sequence). CDR3: CASSQEGGSYEQYF. In DNA form, the CDR3 reads TGTGCCAGCAGCCAAGAGGGAGGTTCCTACGAGCAGTACTTC.

The V call is TRBV18, the J call TRBJ2-1; a possible D gene is TRBD2 (5 bases). V was pared by 0 bases and J by 4 bases, with 13 bases between. This CDR3 spans 16 amino acids. Per germline, CDR1 KGHSH and CDR2 LQKENI. CDR3 in DNA: TGTGCCAGCTCACCACCGTCTAGCCTAGGGTACAATGAGCAGTTCTTC. Its translation is CASSPPSSLGYNEQFF.

On this clone itself: Within the sample, other DNA sequences also encode this same CDR3. V is TRBV28 and J is TRBJ2-7; 10 bases fit TRBD1. The ends lost 5 bases at V and 6 bases at J; junction bases unmatched: 4. This CDR3 is built from 13 residues. The germline V gene encodes CDR1 MDHEN and CDR2 SYDVKM. In DNA form, the CDR3 reads TGTGCCAGCAGTAGTGGACAGGGGGGCGAGCAGTACTTC. The encoded protein is CASSSGQGGEQYF. The full variable domain, its missing parts supplied by reference TRBV28 and TRBJ2-7, is DVKVTQSSRYLVKRTGEKVFLECVQDMDHENMFWYRQDPGLGLRLIYFSYDVKMKEKGDIPEGYSVSREKKERFSLILESASTNQTSMYLCASSSGQGGEQYFGPGTRLTVT.

The chain combines TRBV5-1 with TRBJ2-1, with D perhaps matching TRBD1 (5 bases). Per the germline V gene, CDR1 is SGHRS and CDR2 is YFSETQ. There are 13 residues in the CDR3. The ends were cut back, 2 bases at V and 5 bases at J, with 8 bases in the middle. CDR3 in DNA: TGCGCCAGCAGCTTCAGGGAAGACAATGAGCAGTTCTTC. Translating it yields CASSFREDNEQFF.

Only a few counts were recorded for this clone. The chain links TRBV10-1 to TRBJ2-2; 10 bases are a match to TRBD2. CDR3 length: 17 amino acids. Germline V gene sequence: CDR1 WNHNN, CDR2 SYGVQD (reference sequence). The V and J ends lost 3 bases and 5 bases, in that order; junction bases with no gene match: 9. This CDR3 is CASSEPSGGAVTGELFF. CDR3 DNA: TGCGCCAGCAGTGAACCCAGCGGGGGGGCTGTGACCGGGGAGCTGTTTTTT.